This T cell receptor (beta chain) appears in the sequencing data of a study of T cells after yellow fever vaccination. As for the study in general: In the case of low-cell-number fractions, SMART-Seq v4 Ultra Low Input was used for preparation. Study observations and caveats: Shared CD4/CD8 clonotypes were a small share, likely from convergent recombination.

TCR cDNA, made by 5'RACE template switching, carried an added universal primer site and UMIs. TCRdb called the 5' RACE reads again in MiXCR, with one record for every CDR3 protein. The sample consists of just under 600,000 distinct CDR3 sequences, around an eighth of them appearing once. As for this clonotype: Antigen unknown.

V gave up 0 bases and J gave up 9 bases, with 16 bases separating them. Germline CDR1 SGHRS, CDR2 YFSETQ. The CDR3 length is 15 residues. The V and J genes are TRBV5-1 and TRBJ2-1; no reliable D call. Sequences were derived from PBMCs, sampled on the day of the yellow fever booster vaccination. The TCR comes from a man between 25 and 39 years old who received the YFV17D yellow fever vaccine. The CDR3 is CASSLGDGVFSEQFF. The CDR3 DNA reads as TGCGCCAGCAGCTTGGGAGACGGCGTTTTTAGTGAGCAGTTCTTC.